These T cell receptor beta chains were read from a single sample in a study of shared clonotypes between healthy human individuals. Measured with immunoSEQ multiplex PCR; TCRdb has only the in-frame clones, and not every one. This sample has about 1 million clones; roughly 70% occur once, and the top ten carry around 1.5%. Sample: memory CD4+ T cells sorted from blood. These receptors were collected from a man between 18 and 35 years old in good health. The CDR3 runs from the conserved cysteine through the conserved F or W. The D gene is left open where the match is weak. Some rows mark clone size as missing; the rest say once, few, many or name a class of expanded clone.

cdr3_length clone_size j_call d_call v_call cdr3_nt cdr3_aa
15 . TRBJ2-3 TRBD1 TRBV5-1 TGCGCCAGCAGCCCACGGACAGGGGGCCTAGATACGCAGTATTTT CASSPRTGGLDTQYF
14 . TRBJ1-5 . TRBV5-1 TGCGCCAGCAGCTTGGGGGGGGGCGATCAGCCCCAGCATTTT CASSLGGGDQPQHF
18 . TRBJ1-6 . TRBV10-1 TGCGCCAGCAGTGATATAAATAACTGGAGCTCCTATAATTCACCCCTCCACTTT CASSDINNWSSYNSPLHF
15 once TRBJ1-5 TRBD1 TRBV6-1 TGTGCCAGCAGTGAACTGGGACAGGGGGTTCAGCCCCAGCATTTT CASSELGQGVQPQHF
17 . TRBJ2-2 TRBD1 TRBV7-2 TGTGCCAGCAGCTTAGCGCCCAGGGGGCTGACGACCGGGGAGCTGTTTTTT CASSLAPRGLTTGELFF
13 . TRBJ1-4 . TRBV10-1 TGCGCCAGCAGTGAAGGAGCAGGGAGAAAACTGTTTTTT CASSEGAGRKLFF
14 . TRBJ1-2 . TRBV18 TGTGCCAGCTCACCAATTACTGACGGAGCAGGCTACACCTTC CASSPITDGAGYTF
13 . TRBJ1-4 . TRBV11-2 TGTGCCAGCAGCCAGGGAGTTTGGGAAAAACTGTTTTTT CASSQGVWEKLFF
14 . TRBJ2-1 . TRBV27 TGTGCCAGCTACGGACGGAACTCCTACAATGAGCAGTTCTTC CASYGRNSYNEQFF
13 few TRBJ2-2 . TRBV18 TGTGCCAGCTCACCACCGAACGCCGGGGAGCTGTTTTTT CASSPPNAGELFF
17 . TRBJ1-5 . TRBV30 TGTGCCTGGAGTGTAAGGGCCGGGAACGGTGGGAATCAGCCCCAGCATTTT CAWSVRAGNGGNQPQHF